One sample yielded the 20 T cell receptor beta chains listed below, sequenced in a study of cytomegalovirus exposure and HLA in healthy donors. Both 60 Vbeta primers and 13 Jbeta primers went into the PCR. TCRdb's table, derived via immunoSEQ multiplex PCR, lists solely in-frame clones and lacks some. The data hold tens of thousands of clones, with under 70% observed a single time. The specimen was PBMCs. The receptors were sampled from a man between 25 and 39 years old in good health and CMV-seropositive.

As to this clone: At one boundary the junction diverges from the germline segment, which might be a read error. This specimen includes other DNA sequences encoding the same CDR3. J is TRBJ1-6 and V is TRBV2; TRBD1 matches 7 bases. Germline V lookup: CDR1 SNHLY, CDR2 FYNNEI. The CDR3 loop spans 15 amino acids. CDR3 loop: CASKGPRDSNSPFHF. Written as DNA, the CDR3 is TGTGCCAGCAAGGGTCCGCGGGACAGTAATTCACCCTTCCACTTT. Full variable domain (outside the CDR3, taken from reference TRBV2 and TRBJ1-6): EPEVTQTPSHQVTQMGQEVILRCVPISNHLYFYWYRQILGQKVEFLVSFYNNEISEKSEIFDDQFSVERPDGSNFTLKIRSTKLEDSAMYFCASKGPRDSNSPFHFGNGTRLTVT.

This CDR3 is CASSPRTGAKNQPQHF. CDR3 DNA: TGTGCCAGCAGTCCTAGGACAGGTGCGAAGAATCAGCCCCAGCATTTT. The rearrangement links TRBV27 to TRBJ1-5; 7 nucleotides agree with TRBD1. The V and J ends lost 5 bases and 4 bases, in that order; junction bases with no gene match: 11. This CDR3 is 16 amino acids long. Germline V gene data show CDR1 as MNHEY and CDR2 as SMNVEV (reference sequence).

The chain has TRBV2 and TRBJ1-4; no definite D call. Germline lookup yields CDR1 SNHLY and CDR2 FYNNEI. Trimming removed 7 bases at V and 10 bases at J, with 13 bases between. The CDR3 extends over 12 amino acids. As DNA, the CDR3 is TGTGCCAGCACCCCCGGTAGAGGAAAACTGTTTTTT. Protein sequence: CASTPGRGKLFF.

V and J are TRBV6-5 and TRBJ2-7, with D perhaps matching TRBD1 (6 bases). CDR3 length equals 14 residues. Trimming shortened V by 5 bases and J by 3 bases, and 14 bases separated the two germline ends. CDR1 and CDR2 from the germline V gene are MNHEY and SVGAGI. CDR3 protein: CASSIRQDNYEQYF. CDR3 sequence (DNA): TGTGCCAGCAGTATTAGACAGGATAACTACGAGCAGTACTTC.

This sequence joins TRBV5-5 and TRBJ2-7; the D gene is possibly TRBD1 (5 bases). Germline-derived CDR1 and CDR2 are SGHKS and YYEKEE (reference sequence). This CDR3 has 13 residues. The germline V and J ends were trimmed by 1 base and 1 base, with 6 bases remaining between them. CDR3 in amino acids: CASSLQGSYEQYF. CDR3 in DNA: TGTGCCAGCAGCTTGCAGGGTTCCTACGAGCAGTACTTC.

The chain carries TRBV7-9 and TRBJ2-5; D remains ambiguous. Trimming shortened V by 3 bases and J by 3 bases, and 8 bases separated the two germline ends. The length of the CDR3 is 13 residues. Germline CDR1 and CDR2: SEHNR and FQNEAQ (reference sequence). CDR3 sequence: CASSLGLKETQYF. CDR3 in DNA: TGTGCCAGCAGCTTGGGCTTGAAAGAGACCCAGTACTTC.

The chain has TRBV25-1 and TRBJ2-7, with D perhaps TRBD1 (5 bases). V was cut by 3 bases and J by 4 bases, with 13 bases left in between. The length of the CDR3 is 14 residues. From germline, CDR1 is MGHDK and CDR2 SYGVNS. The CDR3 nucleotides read TGTGCCAGCAGTGACCAGGGTCTGTCTTACGAGCAGTACTTC. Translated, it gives CASSDQGLSYEQYF.

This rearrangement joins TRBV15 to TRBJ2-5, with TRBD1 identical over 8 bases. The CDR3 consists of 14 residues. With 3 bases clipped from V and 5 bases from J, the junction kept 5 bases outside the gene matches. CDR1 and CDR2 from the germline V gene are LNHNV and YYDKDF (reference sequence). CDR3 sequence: CATSRDREVETQYF. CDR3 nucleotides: TGTGCCACCAGCAGGGACAGGGAAGTGGAGACCCAGTACTTC.

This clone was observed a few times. The DNA of the CDR3 is TGTGCCAGCAGCGCAGTGATTGGGACAGGGGCGCCAGATACGCAGTATTTT. Translation: CASSAVIGTGAPDTQYF. The V and J genes are TRBV7-9 and TRBJ2-3; 10 bases are shared with TRBD1. The CDR3 runs 17 residues. J lost 4 bases, V lost 5 bases, and 12 bases had no gene match. Per germline, CDR1 SEHNR and CDR2 FQNEAQ (reference sequence). Using reference TRBV7-9 and TRBJ2-3 for the parts outside the CDR3, the full variable domain is DTGVSQNPRHKITKRGQNVTFRCDPISEHNRLYWYRQTLGQGPEFLTYFQNEAQLEKSRLLSDRFSAERPKGSFSTLEIQRTEQGDSAMYLCASSAVIGTGAPDTQYFGPGTRLTVL.

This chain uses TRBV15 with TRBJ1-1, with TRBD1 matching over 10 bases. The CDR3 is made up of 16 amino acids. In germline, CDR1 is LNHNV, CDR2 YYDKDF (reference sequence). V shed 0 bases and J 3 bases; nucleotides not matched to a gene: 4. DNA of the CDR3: TGTGCCACCAGCAGAGATCTTGGGACAGGGGACACTGAAGCTTTCTTT. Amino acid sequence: CATSRDLGTGDTEAFF.

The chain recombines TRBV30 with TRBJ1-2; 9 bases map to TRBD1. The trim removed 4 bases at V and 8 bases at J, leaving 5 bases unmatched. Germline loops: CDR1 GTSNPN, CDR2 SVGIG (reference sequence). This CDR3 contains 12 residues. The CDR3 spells CAWKPGQGGYTF. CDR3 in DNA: TGTGCCTGGAAACCGGGACAGGGAGGCTACACCTTC.

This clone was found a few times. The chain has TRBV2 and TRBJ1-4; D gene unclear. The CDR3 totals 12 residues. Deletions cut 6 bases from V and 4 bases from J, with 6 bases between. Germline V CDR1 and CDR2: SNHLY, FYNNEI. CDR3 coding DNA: TGTGCCAGCAGCCGGGGTAATGAAAAACTGTTTTTT. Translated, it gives CASSRGNEKLFF.

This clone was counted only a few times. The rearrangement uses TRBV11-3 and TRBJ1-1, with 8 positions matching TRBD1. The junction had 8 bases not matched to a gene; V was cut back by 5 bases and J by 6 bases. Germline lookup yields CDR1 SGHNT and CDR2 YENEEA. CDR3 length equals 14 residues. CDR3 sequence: CASSTGQGRAEAFF. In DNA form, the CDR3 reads TGTGCCAGCAGCACAGGACAGGGAAGGGCTGAAGCTTTCTTT. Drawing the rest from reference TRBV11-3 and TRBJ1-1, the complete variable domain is EAGVVQSPRYKIIEKKQPVAFWCNPISGHNTLYWYLQNLGQGPELLIRYENEEAVDDSQLPKDRFSAERLKGVDSTLKIQPAELGDSAVYLCASSTGQGRAEAFFGQGTRLTVV.

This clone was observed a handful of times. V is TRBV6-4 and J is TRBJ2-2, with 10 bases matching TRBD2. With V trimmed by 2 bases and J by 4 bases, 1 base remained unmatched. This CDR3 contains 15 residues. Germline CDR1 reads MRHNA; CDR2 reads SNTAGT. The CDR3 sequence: CASSDSGGATGELFF. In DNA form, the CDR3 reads TGTGCCAGCAGTGACAGCGGGGGGGCCACCGGGGAGCTGTTTTTT.

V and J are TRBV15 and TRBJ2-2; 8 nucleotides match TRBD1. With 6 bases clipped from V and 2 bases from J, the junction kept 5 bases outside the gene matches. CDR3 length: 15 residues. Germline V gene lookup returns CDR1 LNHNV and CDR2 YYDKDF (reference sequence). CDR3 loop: CATSQDRGNTGELFF. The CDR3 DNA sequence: TGTGCCACCAGTCAAGACAGGGGTAACACCGGGGAGCTGTTTTTT.

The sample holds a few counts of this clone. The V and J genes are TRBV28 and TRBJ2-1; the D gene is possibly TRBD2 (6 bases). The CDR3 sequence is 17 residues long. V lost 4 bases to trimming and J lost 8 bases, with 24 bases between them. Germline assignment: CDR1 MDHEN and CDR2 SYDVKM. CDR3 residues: CASSSSREWEAGDEQFF. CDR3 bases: TGTGCCAGCAGTTCCTCAAGGGAGTGGGAGGCGGGCGATGAGCAGTTCTTC.

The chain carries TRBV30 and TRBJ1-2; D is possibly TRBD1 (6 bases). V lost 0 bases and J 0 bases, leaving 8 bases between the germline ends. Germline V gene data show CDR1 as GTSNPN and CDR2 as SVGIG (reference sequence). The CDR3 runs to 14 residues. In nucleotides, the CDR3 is TGTGCCTGGAGTGTCAGGGGAACTAACTATGGCTACACCTTC. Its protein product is CAWSVRGTNYGYTF.

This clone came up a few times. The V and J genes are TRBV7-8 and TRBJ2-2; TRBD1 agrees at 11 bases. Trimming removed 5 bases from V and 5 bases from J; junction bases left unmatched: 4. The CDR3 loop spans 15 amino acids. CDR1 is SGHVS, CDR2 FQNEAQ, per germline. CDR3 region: CASSTGTGGTGELFF. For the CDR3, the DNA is TGTGCCAGCAGCACCGGGACAGGGGGGACCGGGGAGCTGTTTTTT.

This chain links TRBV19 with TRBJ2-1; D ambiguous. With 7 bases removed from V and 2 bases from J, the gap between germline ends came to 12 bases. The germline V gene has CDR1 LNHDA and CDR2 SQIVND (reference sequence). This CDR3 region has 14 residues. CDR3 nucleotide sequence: TGTGCCAGTACCCCGAGTAGCCCCTACAATGAGCAGTTCTTC. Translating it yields CASTPSSPYNEQFF. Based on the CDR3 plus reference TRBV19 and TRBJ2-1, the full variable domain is DGGITQSPKYLFRKEGQNVTLSCEQNLNHDAMYWYRQDPGQGLRLIYYSQIVNDFQKGDIAEGYSVSREKKESFPLTVTSAQKNPTAFYLCASTPSSPYNEQFFGPGTRLTVL.

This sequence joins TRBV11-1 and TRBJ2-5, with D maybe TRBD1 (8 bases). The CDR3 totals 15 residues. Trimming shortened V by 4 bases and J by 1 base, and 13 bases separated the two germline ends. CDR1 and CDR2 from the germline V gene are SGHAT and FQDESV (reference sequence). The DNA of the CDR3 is TGTGCCAGCAGCTCGGGAGGACAGGGCCAAGAGACCCAGTACTTC. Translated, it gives CASSSGGQGQETQYF.